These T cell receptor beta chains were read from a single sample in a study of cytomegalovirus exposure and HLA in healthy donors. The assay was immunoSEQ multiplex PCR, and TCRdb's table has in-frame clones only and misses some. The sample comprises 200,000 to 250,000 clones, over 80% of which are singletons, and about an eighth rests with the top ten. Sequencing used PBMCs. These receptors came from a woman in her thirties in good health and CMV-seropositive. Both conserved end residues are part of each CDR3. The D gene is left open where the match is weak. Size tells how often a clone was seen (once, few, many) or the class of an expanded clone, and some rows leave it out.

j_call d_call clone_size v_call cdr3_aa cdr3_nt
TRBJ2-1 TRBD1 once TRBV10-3 CAIESPGTDYNEQFF TGTGCCATCGAATCCCCCGGGACAGACTACAATGAGCAGTTCTTC
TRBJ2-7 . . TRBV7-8 CASSLRGQYEQYF TGTGCCAGCAGCTTGCGGGGGCAATACGAGCAGTACTTC
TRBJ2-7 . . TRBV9 CASSVGGGTYEQYF TGTGCCAGCAGCGTAGGTGGAGGAACATACGAGCAGTACTTC
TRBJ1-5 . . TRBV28 CASSVRAGGVQPQHF TGTGCCAGCAGCGTCCGCGCTGGGGGCGTTCAGCCCCAGCATTTT
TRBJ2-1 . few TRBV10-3 CAISESWTDNEQFF TGTGCCATCAGTGAGTCATGGACCGACAATGAGCAGTTCTTC
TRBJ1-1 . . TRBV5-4 CASSSPRDLGTEAFF TGTGCCAGCAGCTCACCCAGGGATTTGGGCACTGAAGCTTTCTTT
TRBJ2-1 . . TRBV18 CASSANRDNEQFF TGTGCCAGCTCAGCAAACAGGGACAATGAGCAGTTCTTC
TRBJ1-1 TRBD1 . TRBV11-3 CASRPTGGTEAFF TGTGCCAGTAGACCGACAGGGGGTACTGAAGCTTTCTTT
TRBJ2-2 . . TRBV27 CASRRTVGELFF TGTGCCAGCAGACGGACAGTCGGGGAGCTGTTTTTT
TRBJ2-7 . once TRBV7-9 CASTGLGEQYF TGTGCCAGCACCGGGTTGGGGGAGCAGTACTTC
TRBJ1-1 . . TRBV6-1 CASSPQGLGTEAFF TGTGCCAGCAGTCCTCAGGGGTTGGGCACTGAAGCTTTCTTT
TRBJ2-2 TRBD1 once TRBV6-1 CASSELWTGNTGELFF TGTGCCAGCAGTGAACTTTGGACAGGGAACACCGGGGAGCTGTTTTTT
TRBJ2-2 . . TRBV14 CASRQANTGELFF TGTGCCAGCCGCCAAGCGAACACCGGGGAGCTGTTTTTT
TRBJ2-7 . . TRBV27 CASSLRAGTFYEQYF TGTGCCAGCAGTTTACGCGCCGGGACTTTCTACGAGCAGTACTTC
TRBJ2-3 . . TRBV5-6 CASSFGGTDTQYF TGTGCCAGCAGCTTCGGTGGCACAGATACGCAGTATTTT
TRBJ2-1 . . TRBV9 CASSVTGTHYNEQFF TGTGCCAGCAGCGTAACAGGGACTCACTACAATGAGCAGTTCTTC
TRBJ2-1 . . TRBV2 CASSQGRSYNEQFF TGTGCCAGCAGTCAGGGTCGGTCCTACAATGAGCAGTTCTTC
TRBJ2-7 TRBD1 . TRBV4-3 CASSQDTGGSYEQYF TGCGCCAGCAGCCAAGATACAGGGGGCTCCTACGAGCAGTACTTC
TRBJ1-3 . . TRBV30 CAWSTGPGNTIYF TGTGCCTGGAGCACAGGGCCTGGAAACACCATATATTTT
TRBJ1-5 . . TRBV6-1 CASSEGEGAYQPQHF TGTGCCAGCAGTGAAGGGGAGGGAGCCTATCAGCCCCAGCATTTT
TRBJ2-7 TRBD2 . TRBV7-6 CASSSSSGTLYEQYF TGTGCCAGCAGCTCGTCTAGCGGGACGTTATACGAGCAGTACTTC
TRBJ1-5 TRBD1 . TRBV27 CASSFGQGNQPQHF TGTGCCAGCAGTTTTGGACAGGGCAATCAGCCCCAGCATTTT
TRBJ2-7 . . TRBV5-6 CASSQTYEQYF TGTGCCAGCAGCCAGACCTACGAGCAGTACTTC
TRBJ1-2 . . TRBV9 CASSARDNSNYGYTF TGTGCCAGCAGCGCCCGAGACAATAGCAACTATGGCTACACCTTC
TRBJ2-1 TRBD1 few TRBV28 CASSPGQANNEQFF TGTGCCAGCAGTCCGGGACAGGCAAACAATGAGCAGTTCTTC
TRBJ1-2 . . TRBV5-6 CASSLGAGVANYGYTF TGTGCCAGCAGCTTGGGGGCTGGGGTAGCGAACTATGGCTACACCTTC
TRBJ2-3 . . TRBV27 CASSDQGPRITDTQYF TGTGCCAGCAGTGATCAGGGACCCCGCATCACAGATACGCAGTATTTT
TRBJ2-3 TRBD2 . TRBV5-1 CASRIGGRGTDTQYF TGCGCCTCAAGGATTGGCGGGAGGGGCACAGATACGCAGTATTTT
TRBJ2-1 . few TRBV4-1 CASSQDQAGPYNEQFF TGCGCCAGCAGCCAAGATCAGGCGGGACCTTACAATGAGCAGTTCTTC
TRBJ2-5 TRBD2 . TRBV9 CASSVSGRVLQETQYF TGTGCCAGCAGCGTTAGTGGGAGGGTACTTCAAGAGACCCAGTACTTC
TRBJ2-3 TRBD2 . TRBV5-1 CASSLSRLAGRPDTQYF TGCGCCAGCAGCTTGTCTAGACTAGCGGGAAGGCCAGATACGCAGTATTTT
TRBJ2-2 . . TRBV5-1 CASSPSTGELFF TGCGCCAGCAGCCCCAGCACCGGGGAGCTGTTTTTT
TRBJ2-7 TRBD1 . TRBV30 CAWTRQGGFGQYF TGTGCCTGGACTCGACAGGGGGGTTTTGGGCAGTACTTC
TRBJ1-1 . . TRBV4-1 CASSHGGGNTEAFF TGCGCCAGCAGCCACGGAGGGGGGAACACTGAAGCTTTCTTT
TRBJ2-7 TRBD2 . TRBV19 CASRASGLYEQYF TGTGCCAGTAGAGCTAGCGGGCTATACGAGCAGTACTTC
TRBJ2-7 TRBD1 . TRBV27 CASSLLGGSSSYEQYF TGTGCCAGCAGTCTCTTAGGGGGCTCGAGCTCCTACGAGCAGTACTTC
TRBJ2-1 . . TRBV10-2 CASKSGASYNEQFF TGCGCCAGCAAAAGCGGAGCCTCCTACAATGAGCAGTTCTTC
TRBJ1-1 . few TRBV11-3 CASSSTRGGTEAFF TGTGCCAGCAGCTCCACGCGAGGGGGCACTGAAGCTTTCTTT
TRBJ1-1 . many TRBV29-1 CSVERGAQTEAFF TGCAGCGTTGAAAGGGGGGCGCAAACTGAAGCTTTCTTT